This TCR beta chain was documented in a study of cytomegalovirus exposure and HLA in healthy donors. Worth noting for this clone: Its antigen is unidentified.

13 Jbeta primers and 60 Vbeta primers were used for the PCR. Measured with immunoSEQ multiplex PCR; TCRdb has only the in-frame clones, and not every one. The sample data list around 130,000 clones. V gave up 6 bases and J gave up 4 bases, with 10 bases separating them. The length of the CDR3 is 13 residues. CDR1 and CDR2 (germline): MNHNY, SVGAGI (reference sequence). Study-wide results and limits: The later analysis indicated that the majority of CMV-associated TCR beta chains appeared HLA-restricted. V- and J-gene trimming of TCR beta was linked (in a later analysis) to a missense DCLRE1C variant. A few V segments could not be told apart, such as TRBV6-2 and TRBV6-3, and were left out. In a later analysis, productive TCRs from donors in an Asian-associated ancestry cluster reportedly carried fewer N-insertions than the cohort mean.

The origin of this receptor is a woman aged 35 to 49 in good health and CMV-seronegative. The V and J genes are TRBV6-6 and TRBJ2-4, with D tentatively TRBD2 (6 bases). Material: PBMCs. The CDR3 reads CASRTGTKNIQYF. In DNA, the CDR3 is TGTGCCAGCAGAACCGGGACTAAAAACATTCAGTACTTC.